The rows below give T cell receptor beta chains drawn from one sample of a study of T cell responses to AZD1222 COVID-19 vaccine. TCRdb's table, derived via immunoSEQ multiplex PCR, lists solely in-frame clones and lacks some. The profile shows tens of thousands of clones, 90% of them singletons. This specimen was peripheral blood, taken 28 days after the second AZD1222 dose. The receptors were sampled from an adult who received the AZD1222 COVID-19 vaccine. The CDR3 runs from the conserved cysteine through the conserved F or W. The D gene is left open where the match is weak. Clone size is given for some rows only: seen once, a few or many times, or a class if the clone is expanded.

clone_size	v_call	j_call	d_call	cdr3_nt	cdr3_aa
.	TRBV9	TRBJ1-1	TRBD1	TGTGCCAGCAGCGCCGCAAGGGGGCAGAACACTGAAGCTTTCTTT	CASSAARGQNTEAFF
once	TRBV11-2	TRBJ2-5	.	TGTGCCAGCAGCTTAGGTTCTATCTTTCAAGAGACCCAGTACTTC	CASSLGSIFQETQYF
.	TRBV10-3	TRBJ2-1	TRBD2	TGTGCCATCAGTCTTGGACTAGCGGGCCGATACAATGAGCAGTTCTTC	CAISLGLAGRYNEQFF
.	TRBV3-1/TRBV3-2	TRBJ2-1	.	TGTGCCAGCAGCCAACGTGTGGATGAGCAGTTCTTC	CASSQRVDEQFF
.	TRBV7-2	TRBJ1-5	.	TGTGCCAGCAGCTTAGTATCTGACAATCAGCCCCAGCATTTT	CASSLVSDNQPQHF
.	TRBV30	TRBJ2-6	TRBD1	TGTGCCTGGAGTGGCTGGACAGGGGCCGCGACTGGGGCCAACGTCCTGACTTTC	CAWSGWTGAATGANVLTF
.	TRBV6-5	TRBJ2-2	TRBD1	TGTGCCAGCAGACGGGACAGGGCCACCGGGGAGCTGTTTTTT	CASRRDRATGELFF
.	TRBV5-5	TRBJ1-5	.	TGTGCCAGCAGCTTGGACAGCTATAGCAATCAGCCCCAGCATTTT	CASSLDSYSNQPQHF
once	TRBV6-1	TRBJ1-1	.	TGTGCCAGCAGTGCAGCGAACACTGAAGCTTTCTTT	CASSAANTEAFF
.	TRBV19	TRBJ1-2	.	TGTGCCAGTAGTATATCTGGAGGGTATGGCTACACCTTC	CASSISGGYGYTF
.	TRBV7-2	TRBJ1-5	.	TGTGCCAGCAGCTTAATGGGGCCTGGGAGCAATCAGCCCCAGCATTTT	CASSLMGPGSNQPQHF
.	TRBV7-9	TRBJ2-5	TRBD2	TGTGCCAGCAGCCGCGCTCTAGCGGGGTTCAAGACCCAGTACTTC	CASSRALAGFKTQYF
.	TRBV6-5	TRBJ1-3	TRBD1	TGTGCCAGCAGTCCCCGGGACAGTGGTAACACCATATATTTT	CASSPRDSGNTIYF
.	TRBV6-5	TRBJ2-6	.	TGTGCCAGCAGTCCTGGCCCCGGGGCCAACGTCCTGACTTTC	CASSPGPGANVLTF
once	TRBV15	TRBJ1-1	.	TGTGCCACCAGCAGAGACGTGGCAGGGACGAGTGAAGCTTTCTTT	CATSRDVAGTSEAFF
few	TRBV27	TRBJ2-1	.	TGTGCCAGCAGTGTTATCGGAAATGAGCAGTTCTTC	CASSVIGNEQFF
few	TRBV19	TRBJ1-1	.	TGTGCCAGTAGCCAGGCCTTGAACACTGAAGCTTTCTTT	CASSQALNTEAFF
once	TRBV14	TRBJ1-1	.	TGTGCCAGCAGCCAGTCGGGGCTCACTGAAGCTTTCTTT	CASSQSGLTEAFF
once	TRBV18	TRBJ2-6	TRBD1	TGTGCCAGCTCACCCGGACAGGGGACCGGGGCCAACGTCCTGACTTTC	CASSPGQGTGANVLTF
.	TRBV5-5	TRBJ1-2	.	TGTGCCAGCAGCTCTAGCACAAGCTATGGCTACACCTTC	CASSSSTSYGYTF
.	TRBV19	TRBJ1-2	.	TGTGCCAGTCCGCGGGACGGTCCCTTC	CASPRDGPF
.	TRBV4-3	TRBJ2-5	TRBD2	TGCGCCAGCAGCCACGGTCCCGGGACTAGCGGGAGGGCCCGTGATGAGACCCAGTACTTC	CASSHGPGTSGRARDETQYF
.	TRBV7-9	TRBJ1-1	.	TGTGCCAGCAGCTTAACAACTGACAGGAACACTGAAGCTTTCTTT	CASSLTTDRNTEAFF
.	TRBV5-1	TRBJ2-6	.	TGCGCCAGCAGCTTGGTTATGGGGGGCTTCAGCTCTGGGGCCAACGTCCTGACTTTC	CASSLVMGGFSSGANVLTF
.	TRBV5-6	TRBJ1-6	.	TGTGCCAGCAGTCGGGAGAGACGGGACTCACCCCTCCACTTT	CASSRERRDSPLHF
.	TRBV2	TRBJ2-7	TRBD1	TGTGCCAGCAGAGACCCAGGGGGTACGGCCTACGAGCAGTACTTC	CASRDPGGTAYEQYF
.	TRBV7-9	TRBJ2-7	.	TGTGCCAGCAGCTTTTCTGGGGGTAAGGACGAGCAGTACTTC	CASSFSGGKDEQYF
.	TRBV6-5	TRBJ1-3	.	TGTGCCAGCACCCCGGGACAAGGATCTGGAAACACCATATATTTT	CASTPGQGSGNTIYF
.	TRBV12-2	TRBJ1-5	.	TGTGCAAGTCGGAGAAGGGGCACTCAGCCCCAGCATTTT	CASRRRGTQPQHF
.	TRBV6-2/TRBV6-3	TRBJ2-7	.	TGTGCCAGCAGCAGACCAGTTGGGGATGTCGAGCAGTACTTC	CASSRPVGDVEQYF
.	TRBV5-1	TRBJ2-7	.	TGCGCCAGCAGCTTGGCCGGGGGGCCGAAGGAGCAGTACTTC	CASSLAGGPKEQYF
.	TRBV6-4	TRBJ2-3	.	TGTGCCAGCAGTAGGGAGATGGGCACAGATACGCAGTATTTT	CASSREMGTDTQYF
.	TRBV3-1/TRBV3-2	TRBJ2-5	TRBD2	TGTGCCAGCAGCCACTCTACTAGCGGGGGGAAAGAGACCCAGTACTTC	CASSHSTSGGKETQYF
.	TRBV10-2	TRBJ1-3	.	TGCGCCAGCAGTGAGTCGGGGGGCTCTGGAAACACCATATATTTT	CASSESGGSGNTIYF
.	TRBV6-4	TRBJ1-2	TRBD1	TGTGCCAGCTGGACAGGGGCGGGTGGCTACACCTTC	CASWTGAGGYTF
.	TRBV19	TRBJ2-6	.	TGTGCCAGTGGTCCCGGGACTGGGGCCAACGTCCTGACTTTC	CASGPGTGANVLTF
.	TRBV24-1	TRBJ2-1	.	TGTGCCACCAGTGATAGCCTCGACAATGAGCAGTTCTTC	CATSDSLDNEQFF
.	TRBV7-7	TRBJ2-3	TRBD2	TGTGCCAGCAGCTTATTAGCGGGGGAGAGCACAGATACGCAGTATTTT	CASSLLAGESTDTQYF
few	TRBV10-1	TRBJ1-1	.	TGCGCCAGCAGTGACCAGTCGGGGGGCCACACTGAAGCTTTCTTT	CASSDQSGGHTEAFF
.	TRBV20-1	TRBJ1-2	.	TGCAGTGCTAGTGAACCTACTCGGACGGGACTCTATGGCTACACCTTC	CSASEPTRTGLYGYTF
.	TRBV12-3/TRBV12-4	TRBJ1-2	.	TGTGCCAGCAGTTTACTCTATGGCTACACCTTC	CASSLLYGYTF
.	TRBV7-9	TRBJ1-2	.	TGTGCCAGCAGCTTGAACATCTATGGCTACACCTTC	CASSLNIYGYTF
.	TRBV5-1	TRBJ1-2	.	TGCGCCAGCAGCTTAAACGGGGATAACTATGGCTACACCTTC	CASSLNGDNYGYTF
.	TRBV4-2	TRBJ1-1	TRBD1	TGTGCCAGCAGCCAAGATCAGGTATGGACAGGGGAGGCTGAAGCTTTCTTT	CASSQDQVWTGEAEAFF
.	TRBV7-9	TRBJ2-6	TRBD1	TGTGCCAGCAGCTTAGGCCAGGGGGTCTCTGGGGCCAACGTCCTGACTTTC	CASSLGQGVSGANVLTF
.	TRBV10-1	TRBJ1-1	.	TGCGCCAGCAGTGAGCAGGGAAACACTGAAGCTTTCTTT	CASSEQGNTEAFF
.	TRBV19	TRBJ2-2	TRBD1	TGTGCCAGTAGTAGGGGGACAGGTTTTGGGACCGGGGAGCTGTTTTTT	CASSRGTGFGTGELFF
.	TRBV2	TRBJ1-1	.	TGTGCCAGCAGAGAGGCCCCCACTCTACCCTTCTTT	CASREAPTLPFF
.	TRBV12-3/TRBV12-4	TRBJ1-2	TRBD1	TGTGCCAGCACCTTACAGGGGCGGGGTGGCTACACCTTC	CASTLQGRGGYTF
.	TRBV7-2	TRBJ1-5	TRBD1	TGTGCCAGCAGCTTATCCGGGACAGGGATTCAGCCCCAGCATTTT	CASSLSGTGIQPQHF
.	TRBV4-2	TRBJ1-2	.	TGTGCCAGCAGCCAAAGCCTCGAGGGCCTTATCACCTTC	CASSQSLEGLITF
.	TRBV30	TRBJ1-6	TRBD1	TGTGCCTGGAGGTACCCGGGACAGGGAGGGTATTCACCCCTCCACTTT	CAWRYPGQGGYSPLHF
.	TRBV6-5	TRBJ2-7	TRBD1	TGTGCCAGCAGTTTCGGGGACAGGGGCGCACACGAGCAGTACTTC	CASSFGDRGAHEQYF
.	TRBV10-3	TRBJ1-2	TRBD1	TGTGCCATCAGCGAGGACAGGGGAGGAGAGGGCTACACCTTC	CAISEDRGGEGYTF